The following is a T cell receptor (beta chain) sequence with its context. Its antigen remains unknown. Germline trimming cut 2 bases from V and 7 bases from J; bases unmatched to any gene: 6. The germline CDR1 and CDR2 sequences are MNHNS and SASEGT. There are 16 residues in the CDR3. This specimen belongs to a study of cytomegalovirus exposure and HLA in healthy donors. About the research overall: An earlier analysis identified some 110 million unique TCR beta sequences in about 200 million T cells. Study-wide results and limits: Later analysis associated a missense DCLRE1C variant with TCR beta V- and J-gene trimming. A later analysis found common viral pathogens apparently linked to several of the most significant clusters.

Primers: 60 Vbeta forward and 13 Jbeta reverse. Sequencing used immunoSEQ multiplex PCR; TCRdb keeps in-frame clones, though not all of them. This repertoire shows about 160,000 clones, 71% found once; its top ten account for 2.8%. The receptor was isolated from a woman aged 25 to 45 in good health and CMV-seronegative. The specimen sequenced was PBMCs. This chain uses TRBV6-1 with TRBJ2-2, with TRBD2 matching over 11 bases. Written as DNA, the CDR3 is TGTGCCAGCAGTGAACGTAGCGGGGGGGCGGGCGGGGAGCTGTTTTTT. This codes for CASSERSGGAGGELFF.